This T cell receptor beta chain was sequenced in a study of blood T cell repertoires in COVID-19 (dated by TCRdb to the early 2020s). In the study overall: Samples covering the acute and convalescent phases of COVID-19 were provided by collaborators in the United States, Italy and Spain. The prospective study material was composed of cDNA or gDNA derived from T cells, B-cell-depleted T cells, or PBMCs. Subjects who had been exposed to COVID-19, were actively infected with it, or had recovered from it provided the deeply sampled blood TCRbeta repertoires that made up the dataset. A freely available public database, intended as a resource for researchers studying the immune response to SARS-CoV-2, is where the repertoires were released. Samples came from the ongoing ImmuneRACE study (first 160 participants) plus 1,254 subjects from 6 global collaborators. The sample metadata nearly always contained a de-identified subject ID, COVID-19 status, age in years and sex. Where available, HLA class I and class II types were obtained from metadata supplied by the sample provider rather than from assay-based typing.

TCRbeta CDR3 regions were amplified from genomic DNA using the immunoSEQ Assay, a bias-controlled multiplex PCR. From the authors' description of their analysis: The number of nucleated cells in each sample was estimated from the amplification of reference gene primers within the assay. To quantify the absolute abundance of each unique TCRbeta CDR3 rearrangement, sequence reads were collapsed and filtered. For each sample, productive Simpson clonality was calculated as the square root of Simpson's diversity index across productive rearrangements. TCRdb limited this immuneACCESS table to in-frame rearrangements with V and J called. A share of clones is missing; checked studies link under half to unresolved V genes, and the rest is unexplained. That table furnishes V, J and clone size, whereas the DNA furnished D and trimming. The sample contains over 110,000 clones, approximately 80% of them found a single time. The ten largest clones take up roughly 3.6% of the sample.

A note on this clone: Its antigen is unknown. Nothing much larger sits one base from this clone, and base qualities are not available.

The investigation overall reported the following: How much clinical and demographic metadata was included differed by source and by participant, and the metadata was provided uncurated.

Another Seattle source contributed samples from volunteer blood donors who had recovered from COVID-19. Collaborating institutions collected whole blood in K2EDTA tubes following their own protocols. For TCRbeta analysis, collaborators shipped samples in one of three forms: frozen whole blood, isolated PBMCs, or DNA extracted from either of those sample types. The cysteine opens and the phenylalanine closes a CDR3 of 16 amino acids. Only the CDR3 portion is preserved as DNA: 48 bases, with reading frame beginning at the first base. Trimming costs V 2 bases and J 4 bases, and their ends lie 14 bases apart. The germline V gene provides CDR1 SNHLY and CDR2 FYNNEI.

The rearranged segments are TRBV2 and TRBJ2-2, with TRBD1 tentatively as D gene (6 bases match). The origin of this receptor is a man aged 65-85 years who had recovered from COVID-19. The sequenced sample consisted of peripheral blood. For the CDR3, the sequence is CASSERRTEPTGELFF. At the DNA level, the sequence is TGTGCCAGCAGTGAACGAAGGACAGAGCCCACCGGGGAGCTGTTTTTT.